Each of the 15 T cell receptor beta chains below was sequenced from the same sample in a study of human T cells and chemical hapten exposure. Time point given: patch test 1, 2 weeks after DPC sensitization. The treatment was: therapeutic diphenylcyclopropenone sensitization with weekly scalp DPC. A single record per CDR3 protein comes from TCRdb applying MiXCR to the RACE reads. Of a few hundred thousand distinct CDR3 sequences in the sample, roughly 4.8% were seen once. Here the sequenced sample was whole blood, taken in connection with sensitization to the hapten diphenylcyclopropenone (DPC). The origin of the receptors is a woman in her fifties or sixties with alopecia areata. Some clones in this sample may be carry-over from other donors' samples.

This clonotype was seen a few times. V usage is TRBV2 and J usage is TRBJ1-2, with TRBD1 matching over 7 bases. The CDR3 runs 15 residues. The germline V gene has CDR1 SNHLY and CDR2 FYNNEI. V trimming: 2 bases; J trimming: 4 bases; junction bases outside the gene matches: 7. CDR3 in amino acids: CASSESRGLGYGYTF. For the CDR3, the DNA is TGTGCCAGCAGTGAATCGAGGGGGCTTGGCTATGGCTACACCTTC.

The chain couples TRBV7-2 to TRBJ2-2; D gene uncertain. Germline values: CDR1 SGHTA, CDR2 FQGNSA. Deletions cut 4 bases from V and 2 bases from J, with 14 bases between. The CDR3 runs to 16 residues. CDR3 bases: TGTGCCAGCAGCTGGAATCGGGTTTCTAACACCGGGGAGCTGTTTTTT. Translated: CASSWNRVSNTGELFF.

This clonotype was counted at least ten times. The rearrangement uses TRBV29-1 and TRBJ2-3; D is tentatively TRBD1 or TRBD2 (6 bases each). The CDR3 extends over 15 amino acids. V was cut by 8 bases and J by 4 bases, with 22 bases left in between. CDR1 and CDR2 (germline): SQVTM, ANQGSEA. The CDR3 coding sequence is TGCAGCACCTGCGACTGGGGGGCTCGCCCAGATACGCAGTATTTT. Translation: CSTCDWGARPDTQYF.

At least ten counts were recorded for this clonotype. The chain links TRBV5-1 to TRBJ2-5; D is ambiguous. The germline V gene encodes CDR1 SGHRS and CDR2 YFSETQ. Trimming took 5 bases from V and 1 from J, leaving 9 bases between them. The CDR3 has 13 amino acids. The CDR3 sequence is CASRIQSQETQYF. The CDR3 DNA is TGCGCCAGCAGGATTCAGAGCCAAGAGACCCAGTACTTC. The full variable domain, its missing parts supplied by reference TRBV5-1 and TRBJ2-5, is KAGVTQTPRYLIKTRGQQVTLSCSPISGHRSVSWYQQTPGQGLQFLFEYFSETQRNKGNFPGRFSGRQFSNSRSEMNVSTLELGDSALYLCASRIQSQETQYFGPGTRLLVL.

This clonotype was detected ten times or more. The chain is built from TRBV7-6 and TRBJ2-3; 9 nucleotides agree with TRBD2. The CDR3 is made up of 18 amino acids. Germline V gene lookup returns CDR1 SGHVS and CDR2 FNYEAQ. V was clipped by 2 bases and J by 6 bases; unmatched bases: 15. CDR3 nucleotide sequence: TGTGCCAGCAGCTTAAATCCTGAGCTAGCGGGGAATTGGGATACGCAGTATTTT. It yields the protein CASSLNPELAGNWDTQYF.

There are a few counts of this clonotype. The chain uses TRBV13 and TRBJ1-2, with 11 nucleotides matching TRBD1. V was clipped by 1 base and J by 8 bases; unmatched bases: 3. The CDR3 runs to 14 residues. The germline V gene has CDR1 PRHDT and CDR2 FYEKMQ (reference sequence). In DNA form, the CDR3 reads TGTGCCAGCAGCTTAGCAGGACAGGGGGCAGGCTACACCTTC. Protein: CASSLAGQGAGYTF.

This clonotype has ten or more counts. The J gene is TRBJ2-7, the V gene TRBV7-9; possibly TRBD1 or TRBD2 for D (5 bases each). There are 13 residues in the CDR3. The germline gives CDR1 SEHNR, CDR2 FQNEAQ (reference sequence). Trimming removed 5 bases at V and 2 bases at J, with 10 bases between. The CDR3 region is CASSQGTTYEQYF. In DNA form, the CDR3 reads TGTGCCAGCAGCCAAGGGACCACCTACGAGCAGTACTTC.

The table lists this clonotype with many counts. The J gene is TRBJ2-4, the V gene TRBV6-1; 13 bases match TRBD2. The germline V gene encodes CDR1 MNHNS and CDR2 SASEGT. This CDR3 comprises 18 residues. V gave up 6 bases and J gave up 1 base; unmatched junction bases: 9. The CDR3 region has the DNA TGTGCCAGCAGGGGGGGACTAGCGGGACCCCCGGCCAAAAACATTCAGTACTTC. Translation: CASRGGLAGPPAKNIQYF.

This clonotype was counted at least ten times. The DNA for the CDR3 is TGCGCCAGCAGCTCGTCGGAAAGGTTAGGTACGCAGTATTTT. Protein: CASSSSERLGTQYF. The genes are TRBV5-1 and TRBJ2-3; D is uncertain. V lost 3 bases and J lost 8, with 16 bases in between. Germline V CDR1 and CDR2: SGHRS, YFSETQ. CDR3 length: 14 residues.

This clonotype was observed at least ten times. The chain carries TRBV6-2 or TRBV6-3 and TRBJ2-1, with D uncertain. This CDR3 contains 12 residues. V lost 7 bases and J 9 bases, leaving 13 bases between the germline ends. The V gene's germline CDR1 is MNHEY and CDR2 SVGEGT. The CDR3 spells CASNQEASEQFF. CDR3 bases: TGTGCCAGCAATCAGGAAGCAAGTGAGCAGTTCTTC.

This clonotype was recorded at least ten times. The rearrangement joins TRBV4-2 to TRBJ1-1, with 9 nucleotides matching TRBD1. The CDR3 consists of 15 residues. With V trimmed by 0 bases and J by 5 bases, 4 bases remained unmatched. Germline V gene sequence: CDR1 LGHNA, CDR2 YNFKEQ. CDR3 nucleotide sequence: TGTGCCAGCAGCCAAGAGAACAGGGGGCGAACTGAAGCTTTCTTT. Residues: CASSQENRGRTEAFF.

This clonotype was picked up many times. This chain links TRBV3-1 with TRBJ2-2; the D is unclear. This CDR3 contains 12 residues. Germline V gene data show CDR1 as LGHDT and CDR2 as YNNKEL (reference sequence). Trimming pared 4 bases from V and 6 bases from J, leaving 6 bases between. In DNA form, the CDR3 reads TGTGCCAGCAGCCGTGGGTCCGGGGAGCTGTTTTTT. Its protein product is CASSRGSGELFF.

This clonotype showed up just a few times. The DNA for the CDR3 is TGTGCCAGCAGTTTCCTTGGAAACACCATATATTTT. Residues: CASSFLGNTIYF. The V gene is TRBV12-3 or TRBV12-4, the J gene TRBJ1-3; no clear D gene. V was cut by 3 bases and J by 3 bases, with 3 bases left in between. This CDR3 has 12 amino acids.

This clonotype was seen more than once but under ten times. The V call is TRBV20-1, the J call TRBJ2-1; 7 nucleotides align to TRBD1. Germline trimming cut 5 bases from V and 3 bases from J; bases unmatched to any gene: 7. CDR1 is DFQATT, CDR2 SNEGSKA, per germline (reference sequence). The CDR3 covers 14 residues. CDR3 residues: CSALGGGLYNEQFF. In DNA, the CDR3 is TGCAGTGCTCTAGGGGGCGGCCTCTACAATGAGCAGTTCTTC.

This clonotype was seen a handful of times. The genes are TRBV6-6 and TRBJ2-1; the match to TRBD2 covers 13 bases. The CDR3 contains 15 residues. Germline V gene data show CDR1 as MNHNY and CDR2 as SVGAGI (reference sequence). With 4 bases clipped from V and 10 bases from J, the junction kept 7 bases outside the gene matches. The CDR3 is CASSFPLAGGREQFF. The CDR3 DNA sequence: TGTGCCAGCAGTTTTCCACTAGCGGGAGGGCGCGAGCAGTTCTTC.